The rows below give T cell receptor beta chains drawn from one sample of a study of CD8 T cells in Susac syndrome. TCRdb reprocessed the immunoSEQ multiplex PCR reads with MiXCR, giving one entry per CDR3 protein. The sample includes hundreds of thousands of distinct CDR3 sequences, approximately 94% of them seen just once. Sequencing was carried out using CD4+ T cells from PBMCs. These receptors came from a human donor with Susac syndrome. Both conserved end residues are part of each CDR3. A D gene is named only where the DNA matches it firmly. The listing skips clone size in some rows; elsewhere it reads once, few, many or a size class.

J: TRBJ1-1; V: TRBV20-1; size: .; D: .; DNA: TGCAGTGCTAAGGATAGGACTGAAGCTTTCTTT; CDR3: CSAKDRTEAFF
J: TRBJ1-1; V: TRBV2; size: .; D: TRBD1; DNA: TGTGCCAGCAGTCTCGACAGGGTGGGGAACACTGAAGCTTTCTTT; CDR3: CASSLDRVGNTEAFF
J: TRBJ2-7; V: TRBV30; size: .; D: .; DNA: TGTGCCCGTAGACATCAGGACGAGCAGTACTTC; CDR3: CARRHQDEQYF
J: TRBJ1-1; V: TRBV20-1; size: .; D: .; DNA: TGCAGTGCTAGAGTTGAGCTAAGGGGGGTTTTCTTT; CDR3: CSARVELRGVFF
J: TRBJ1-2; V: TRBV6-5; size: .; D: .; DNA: TGTGCCAGCAGTCTTCGAGCTTCGTGGAGGGGCTACACCTTC; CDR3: CASSLRASWRGYTF
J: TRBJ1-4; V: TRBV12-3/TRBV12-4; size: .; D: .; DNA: TGTGCCAGCAGTCGTAGGGACATCTCCAATGAAAAACTGTTTTTT; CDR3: CASSRRDISNEKLFF
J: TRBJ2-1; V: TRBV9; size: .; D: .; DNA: TGTGCCAGCAGCGTAGGTGAAGGGGTGGTGAATGAGCAGTTCTTC; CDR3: CASSVGEGVVNEQFF
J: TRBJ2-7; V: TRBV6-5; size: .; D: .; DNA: TGTGCCAGCAGTCACCCGACAGGATCCGGCTACGAGCAGTACTTC; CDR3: CASSHPTGSGYEQYF
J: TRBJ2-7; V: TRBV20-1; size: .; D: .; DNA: TGCAGTGCTAGCCCCATCGTGGAGCAGTACTTC; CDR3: CSASPIVEQYF
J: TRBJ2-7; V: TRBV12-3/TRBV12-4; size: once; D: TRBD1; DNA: TGTGCCAGCAGCCTGGATATTGACAGGGGCTACGAGCAGTACTTC; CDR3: CASSLDIDRGYEQYF
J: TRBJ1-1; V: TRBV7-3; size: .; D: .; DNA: TGTGCCAGCAGCTTAAACCCAGGGGAGAACACTGAAGCTTTCTTT; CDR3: CASSLNPGENTEAFF
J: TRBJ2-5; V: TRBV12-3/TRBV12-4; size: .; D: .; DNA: TGTGCCAGCAGTTTGCCCGATAAAGAGACCCAGTACTTC; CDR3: CASSLPDKETQYF
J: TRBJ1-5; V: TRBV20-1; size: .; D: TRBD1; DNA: TGCAGTGCTAGAGATCGGGACAGGGGATATCAGCCCCAGCATTTT; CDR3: CSARDRDRGYQPQHF